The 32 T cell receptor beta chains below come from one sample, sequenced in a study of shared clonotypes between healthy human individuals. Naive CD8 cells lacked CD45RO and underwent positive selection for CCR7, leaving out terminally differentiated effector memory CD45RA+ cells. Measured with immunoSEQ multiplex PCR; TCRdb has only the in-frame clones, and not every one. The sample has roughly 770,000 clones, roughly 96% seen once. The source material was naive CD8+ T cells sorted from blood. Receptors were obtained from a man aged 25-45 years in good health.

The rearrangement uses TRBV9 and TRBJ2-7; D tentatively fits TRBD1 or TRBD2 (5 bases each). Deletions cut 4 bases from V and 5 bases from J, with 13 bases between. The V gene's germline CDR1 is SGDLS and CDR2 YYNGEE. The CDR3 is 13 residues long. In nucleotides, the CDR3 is TGTGCCAGCAGCTCCGGGGCCCTCAACGAGCAGTACTTC. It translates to CASSSGALNEQYF.

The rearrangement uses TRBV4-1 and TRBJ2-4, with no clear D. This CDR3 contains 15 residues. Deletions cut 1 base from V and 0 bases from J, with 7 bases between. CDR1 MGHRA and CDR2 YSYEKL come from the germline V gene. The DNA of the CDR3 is TGCGCCAGCAGCCAAGGTGTACTAGCCAAAAACATTCAGTACTTC. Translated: CASSQGVLAKNIQYF.

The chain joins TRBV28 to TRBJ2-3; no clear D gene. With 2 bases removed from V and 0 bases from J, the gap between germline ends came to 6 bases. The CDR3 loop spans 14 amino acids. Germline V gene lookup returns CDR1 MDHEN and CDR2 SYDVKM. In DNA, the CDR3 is TGTGCCAGCAGTTTAATTAGCAGCACAGATACGCAGTATTTT. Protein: CASSLISSTDTQYF.

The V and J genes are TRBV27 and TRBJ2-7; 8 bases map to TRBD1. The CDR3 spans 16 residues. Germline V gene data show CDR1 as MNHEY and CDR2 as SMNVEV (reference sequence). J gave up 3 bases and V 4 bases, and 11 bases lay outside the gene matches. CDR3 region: CASSSGPGTGHYEQYF. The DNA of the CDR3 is TGTGCCAGCAGTTCCGGCCCCGGGACAGGCCACTACGAGCAGTACTTC.

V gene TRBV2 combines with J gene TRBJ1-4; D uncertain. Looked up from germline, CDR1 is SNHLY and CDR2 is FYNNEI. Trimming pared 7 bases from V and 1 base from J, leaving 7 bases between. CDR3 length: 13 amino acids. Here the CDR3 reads CASTRLTNEKLFF. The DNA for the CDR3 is TGTGCCAGCACGCGGCTAACTAATGAAAAACTGTTTTTT.

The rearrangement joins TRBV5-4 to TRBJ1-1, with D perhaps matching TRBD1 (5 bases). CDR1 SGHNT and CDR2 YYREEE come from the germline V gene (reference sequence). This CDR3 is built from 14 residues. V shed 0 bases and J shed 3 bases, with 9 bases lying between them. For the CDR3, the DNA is TGTGCCAGCAGCTTGGGTTGGGGGGACACTGAAGCTTTCTTT. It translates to CASSLGWGDTEAFF. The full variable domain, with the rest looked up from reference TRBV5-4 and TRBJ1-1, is ETGVTQSPTHLIKTRGQQVTLRCSSQSGHNTVSWYQQALGQGPQFIFQYYREEENGRGNFPPRFSGLQFPNYSSELNVNALELDDSALYLCASSLGWGDTEAFFGQGTRLTVV.

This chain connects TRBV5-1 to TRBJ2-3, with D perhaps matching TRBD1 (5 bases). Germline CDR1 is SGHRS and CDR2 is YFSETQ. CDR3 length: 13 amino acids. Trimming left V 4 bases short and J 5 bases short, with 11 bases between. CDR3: CASSPGPEDTQYF. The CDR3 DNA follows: TGCGCCAGCAGCCCAGGGCCGGAAGATACGCAGTATTTT.

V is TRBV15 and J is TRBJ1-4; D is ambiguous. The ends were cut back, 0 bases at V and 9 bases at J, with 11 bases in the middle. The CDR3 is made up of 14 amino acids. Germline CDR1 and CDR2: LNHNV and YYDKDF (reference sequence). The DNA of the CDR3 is TGTGCCACCAGCAGAGAGGTCATGCAGCAAAAACTGTTTTTT. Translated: CATSREVMQQKLFF.

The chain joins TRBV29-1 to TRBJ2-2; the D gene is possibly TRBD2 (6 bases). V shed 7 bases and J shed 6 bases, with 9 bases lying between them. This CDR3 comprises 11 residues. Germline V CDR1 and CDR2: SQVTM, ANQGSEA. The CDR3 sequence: CSGGGPGELFF. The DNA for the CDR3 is TGCAGCGGCGGAGGGCCCGGGGAGCTGTTTTTT.

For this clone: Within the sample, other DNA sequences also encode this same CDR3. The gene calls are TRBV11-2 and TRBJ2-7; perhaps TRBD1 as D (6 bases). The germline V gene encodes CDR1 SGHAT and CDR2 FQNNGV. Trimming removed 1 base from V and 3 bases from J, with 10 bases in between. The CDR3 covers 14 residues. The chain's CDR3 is CASSLGTGLYEQYF. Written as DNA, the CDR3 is TGTGCCAGCAGCTTAGGAACAGGGCTCTACGAGCAGTACTTC.

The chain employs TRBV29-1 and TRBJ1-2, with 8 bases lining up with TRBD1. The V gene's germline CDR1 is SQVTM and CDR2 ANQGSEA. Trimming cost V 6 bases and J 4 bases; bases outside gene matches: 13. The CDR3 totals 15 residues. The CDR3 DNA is TGCAGCGTCGAGTCCTCGACAGGGGCCGGCTATGGCTACACCTTC. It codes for CSVESSTGAGYGYTF.

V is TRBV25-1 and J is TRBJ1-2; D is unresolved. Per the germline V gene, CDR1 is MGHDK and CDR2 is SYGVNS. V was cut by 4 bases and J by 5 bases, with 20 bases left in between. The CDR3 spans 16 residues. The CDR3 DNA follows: TGTGCCAGCAGTGCCGGGCGGTTAGGCAACCTATATGGCTACACCTTC. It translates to CASSAGRLGNLYGYTF.

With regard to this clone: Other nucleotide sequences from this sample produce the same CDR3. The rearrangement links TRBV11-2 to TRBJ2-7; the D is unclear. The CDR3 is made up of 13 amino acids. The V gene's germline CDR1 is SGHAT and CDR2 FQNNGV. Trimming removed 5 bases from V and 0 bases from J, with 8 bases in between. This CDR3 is CASSPGLSYEQYF. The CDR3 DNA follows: TGTGCCAGCAGCCCGGGCCTCTCCTACGAGCAGTACTTC.

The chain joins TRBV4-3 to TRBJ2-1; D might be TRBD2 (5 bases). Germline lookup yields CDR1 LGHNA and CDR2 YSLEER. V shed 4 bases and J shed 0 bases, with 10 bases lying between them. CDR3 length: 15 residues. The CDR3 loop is CASSPGLSSYNEQFF. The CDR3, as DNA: TGCGCCAGCAGCCCCGGACTGAGCTCCTACAATGAGCAGTTCTTC.

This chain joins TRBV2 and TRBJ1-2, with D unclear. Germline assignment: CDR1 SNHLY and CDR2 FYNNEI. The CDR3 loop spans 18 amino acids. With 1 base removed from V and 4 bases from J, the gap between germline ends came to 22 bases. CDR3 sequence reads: CASSEGFERLRPLYGYTF. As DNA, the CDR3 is TGTGCCAGCAGTGAAGGCTTCGAGCGACTAAGACCCCTCTATGGCTACACCTTC.

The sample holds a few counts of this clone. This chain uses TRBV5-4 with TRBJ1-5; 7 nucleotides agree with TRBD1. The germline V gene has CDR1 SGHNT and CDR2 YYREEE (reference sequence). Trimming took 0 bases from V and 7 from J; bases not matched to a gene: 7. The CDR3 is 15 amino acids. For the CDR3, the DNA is TGTGCCAGCAGCTTGGGGCCAGGGGGTTTGCAGCCCCAGCATTTT. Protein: CASSLGPGGLQPQHF.

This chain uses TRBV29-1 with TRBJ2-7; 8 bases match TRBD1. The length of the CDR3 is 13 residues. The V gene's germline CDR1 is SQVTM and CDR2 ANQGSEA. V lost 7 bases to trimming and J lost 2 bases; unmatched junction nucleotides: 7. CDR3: CSAGTGDTYEQYF. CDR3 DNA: TGCAGCGCTGGGACAGGCGACACCTACGAGCAGTACTTC.

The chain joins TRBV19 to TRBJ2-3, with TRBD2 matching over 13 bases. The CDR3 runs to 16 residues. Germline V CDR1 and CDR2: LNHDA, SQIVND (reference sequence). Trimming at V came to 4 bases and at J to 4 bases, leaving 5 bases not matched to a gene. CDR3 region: CASSTRTSGSSDTQYF. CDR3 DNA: TGTGCCAGTAGTACTAGGACTAGCGGGAGTTCAGATACGCAGTATTTT.

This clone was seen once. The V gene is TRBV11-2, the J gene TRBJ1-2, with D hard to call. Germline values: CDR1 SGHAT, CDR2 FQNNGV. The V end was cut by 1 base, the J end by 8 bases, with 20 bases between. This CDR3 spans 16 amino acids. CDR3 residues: CASSLGGGRRGEGYTF. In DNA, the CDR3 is TGTGCCAGCAGCTTAGGGGGAGGCCGCCGTGGGGAAGGCTACACCTTC.

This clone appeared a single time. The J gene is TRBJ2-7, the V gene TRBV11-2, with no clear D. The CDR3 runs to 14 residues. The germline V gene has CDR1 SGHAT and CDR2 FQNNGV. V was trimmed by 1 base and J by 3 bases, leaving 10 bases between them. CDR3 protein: CASSLGSGYYEQYF. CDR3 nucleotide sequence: TGTGCCAGCAGCTTAGGATCCGGATACTACGAGCAGTACTTC.

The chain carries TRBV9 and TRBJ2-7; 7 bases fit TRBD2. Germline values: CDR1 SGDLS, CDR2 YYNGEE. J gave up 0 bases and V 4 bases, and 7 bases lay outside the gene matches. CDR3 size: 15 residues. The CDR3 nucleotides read TGTGCCAGCAGCCTACACGGGGGGAGCTCCTACGAGCAGTACTTC. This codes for CASSLHGGSSYEQYF.

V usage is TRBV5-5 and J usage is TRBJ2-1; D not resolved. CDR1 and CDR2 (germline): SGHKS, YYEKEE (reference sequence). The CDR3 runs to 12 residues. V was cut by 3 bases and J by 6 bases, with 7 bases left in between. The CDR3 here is CASSSGPNEQFF. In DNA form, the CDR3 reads TGTGCCAGCAGCTCGGGTCCCAATGAGCAGTTCTTC.

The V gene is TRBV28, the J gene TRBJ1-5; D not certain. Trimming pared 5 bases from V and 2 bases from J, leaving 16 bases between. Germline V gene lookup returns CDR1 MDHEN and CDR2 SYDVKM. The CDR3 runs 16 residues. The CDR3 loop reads CASSVPEGDGNQPQHF. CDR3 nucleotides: TGTGCCAGCAGTGTCCCTGAGGGTGATGGCAATCAGCCCCAGCATTTT.

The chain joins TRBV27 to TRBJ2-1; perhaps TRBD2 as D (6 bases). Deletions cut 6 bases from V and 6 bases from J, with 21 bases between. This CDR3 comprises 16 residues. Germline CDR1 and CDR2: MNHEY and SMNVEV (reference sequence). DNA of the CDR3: TGTGCCAGCAGCACGGGACTCCCTAAATTCCCCAATGAGCAGTTCTTC. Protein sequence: CASSTGLPKFPNEQFF.

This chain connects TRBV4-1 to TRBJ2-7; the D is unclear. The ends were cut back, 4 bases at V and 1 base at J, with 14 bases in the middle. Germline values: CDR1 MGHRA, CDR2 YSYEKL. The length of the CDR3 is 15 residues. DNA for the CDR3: TGCGCCAGCAGCCCTTTCACCGACGGTTCCTACGAGCAGTACTTC. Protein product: CASSPFTDGSYEQYF.

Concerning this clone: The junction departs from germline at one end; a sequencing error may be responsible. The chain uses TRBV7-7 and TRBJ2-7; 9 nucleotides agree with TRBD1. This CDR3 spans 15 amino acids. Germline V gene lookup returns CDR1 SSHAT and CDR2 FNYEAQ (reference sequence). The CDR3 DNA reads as TGTGCTAGCAGCCCGGGACAGGGAGAAAGCTACGAGCAGTACTTC. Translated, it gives CASSPGQGESYEQYF.

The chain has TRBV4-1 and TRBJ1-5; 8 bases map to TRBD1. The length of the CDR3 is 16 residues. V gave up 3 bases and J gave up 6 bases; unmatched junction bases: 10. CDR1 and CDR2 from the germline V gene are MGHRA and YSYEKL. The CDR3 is CASSHSPGQGGQPQHF. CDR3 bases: TGCGCCAGCAGCCACAGCCCTGGACAGGGTGGTCAGCCCCAGCATTTT.

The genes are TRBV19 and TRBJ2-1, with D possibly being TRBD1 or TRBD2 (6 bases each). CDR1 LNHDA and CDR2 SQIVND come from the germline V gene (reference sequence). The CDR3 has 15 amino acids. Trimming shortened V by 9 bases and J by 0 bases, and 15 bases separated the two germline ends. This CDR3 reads CASLPGGSSYNEQFF. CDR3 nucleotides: TGTGCCAGCCTTCCCGGGGGCAGCTCCTACAATGAGCAGTTCTTC.

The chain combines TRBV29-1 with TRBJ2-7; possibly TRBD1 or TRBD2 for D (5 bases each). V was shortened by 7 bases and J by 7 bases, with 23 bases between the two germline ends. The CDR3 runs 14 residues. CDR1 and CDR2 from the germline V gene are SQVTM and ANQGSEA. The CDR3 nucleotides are TGCAGCGCTGTACCCCAGGGACGGCTCGGAGAGCAGTACTTC. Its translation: CSAVPQGRLGEQYF.

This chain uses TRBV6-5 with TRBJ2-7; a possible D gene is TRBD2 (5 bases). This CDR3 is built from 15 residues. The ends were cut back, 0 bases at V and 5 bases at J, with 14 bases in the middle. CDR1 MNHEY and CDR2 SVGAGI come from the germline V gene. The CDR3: CASSYSGAGAHEQYF. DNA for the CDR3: TGTGCCAGCAGTTACTCGGGAGCTGGTGCCCACGAGCAGTACTTC.

Here the CDR3 reads CASTSGLANNFQETQYF. The CDR3 nucleotides read TGTGCCAGCACCTCGGGACTAGCGAACAACTTTCAAGAGACCCAGTACTTC. The genes are TRBV5-6 and TRBJ2-5, with TRBD2 matching over 10 bases. V lost 6 bases, J lost 2 bases, and 13 bases stayed unmatched. The germline gives CDR1 SGHDT, CDR2 YYEEEE. The CDR3 has 17 residues. Filled out from reference TRBV5-6 and TRBJ2-5, the complete variable domain reads DAGVTQSPTHLIKTRGQQVTLRCSPKSGHDTVSWYQQALGQGPQFIFQYYEEEERQRGNFPDRFSGHQFPNYSSELNVNALLLGDSALYLCASTSGLANNFQETQYFGPGTRLLVL.

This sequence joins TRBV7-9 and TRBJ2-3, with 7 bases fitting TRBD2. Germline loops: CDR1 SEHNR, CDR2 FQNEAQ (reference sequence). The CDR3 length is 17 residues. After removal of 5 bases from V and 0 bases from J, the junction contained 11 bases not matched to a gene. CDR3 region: CASSPPPSGPSTDTQYF. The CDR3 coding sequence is TGTGCCAGCAGCCCACCCCCTAGCGGCCCTAGCACAGATACGCAGTATTTT. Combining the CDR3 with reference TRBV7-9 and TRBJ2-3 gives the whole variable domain DTGVSQNPRHKITKRGQNVTFRCDPISEHNRLYWYRQTLGQGPEFLTYFQNEAQLEKSRLLSDRFSAERPKGSFSTLEIQRTEQGDSAMYLCASSPPPSGPSTDTQYFGPGTRLTVL.